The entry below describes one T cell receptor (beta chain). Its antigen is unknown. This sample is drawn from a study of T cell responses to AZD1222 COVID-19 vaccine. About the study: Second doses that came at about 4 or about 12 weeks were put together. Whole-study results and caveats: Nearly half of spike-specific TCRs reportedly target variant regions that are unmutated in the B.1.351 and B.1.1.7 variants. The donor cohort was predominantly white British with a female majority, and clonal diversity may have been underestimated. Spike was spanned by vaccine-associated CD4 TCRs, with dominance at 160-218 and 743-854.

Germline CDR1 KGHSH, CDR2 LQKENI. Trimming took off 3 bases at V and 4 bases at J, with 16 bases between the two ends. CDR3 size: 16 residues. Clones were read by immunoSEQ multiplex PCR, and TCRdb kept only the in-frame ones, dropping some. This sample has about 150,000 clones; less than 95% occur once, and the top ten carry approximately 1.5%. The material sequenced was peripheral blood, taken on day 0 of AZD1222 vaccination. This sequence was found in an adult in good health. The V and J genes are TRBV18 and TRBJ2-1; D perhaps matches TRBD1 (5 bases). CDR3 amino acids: CASSPPSRGSYNEQFF. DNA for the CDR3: TGTGCCAGCTCACCTCCCTCAAGGGGCAGTTACAATGAGCAGTTCTTC.